Listed below are T cell receptor beta chains from one sample, sequenced in a study of T cell responses to AZD1222 COVID-19 vaccine. The data were produced by immunoSEQ multiplex PCR, yet TCRdb's version contains in-frame clones alone and is incomplete. The data contain about 140,000 clones, around 89% of them singletons. Material: peripheral blood, obtained on day 0 of AZD1222 vaccination. The source is an adult in good health. Each CDR3 is given with its conserved first and last residue. A D gene is named only where the DNA matches it firmly. The size entry is marked missing in some rows and otherwise reads once, few, many or a size class.

TRBJ2-3 | - | TRBV19 | - | CASSIRLNTDTQYF | TGTGCCAGTAGTATTCGGCTTAACACAGATACGCAGTATTTT
TRBJ1-1 | - | TRBV28 | - | CASSLGQGTTEAFF | TGTGCCAGCAGTTTAGGGCAGGGGACCACTGAAGCTTTCTTT
TRBJ2-1 | - | TRBV6-5 | TRBD2 | CASSYLAGVSYNEQFF | TGTGCCAGCAGTTACCTAGCGGGAGTCTCCTACAATGAGCAGTTCTTC
TRBJ2-4 | - | TRBV6-5 | - | CASSYGKPYNIQYF | TGTGCCAGCAGTTACGGGAAGCCGTATAACATTCAGTACTTC
TRBJ1-2 | - | TRBV19 | - | CASSIVGQGNYGYTF | TGTGCCAGTAGTATAGTCGGGCAGGGAAACTATGGCTACACCTTC
TRBJ1-3 | once | TRBV30 | - | CAWNPDLSGNTIYF | TGTGCCTGGAATCCAGACTTATCTGGAAACACCATATATTTT
TRBJ2-2 | - | TRBV18 | TRBD1 | CASSPPAGTGYTGELFF | TGTGCCAGCTCACCACCGGCGGGGACAGGGTACACCGGGGAGCTGTTTTTT
TRBJ2-7 | - | TRBV10-2 | TRBD2 | CASSVSSGRAGPYEQYF | TGCGCCAGCAGTGTTTCTAGCGGGAGGGCCGGACCCTACGAGCAGTACTTC
TRBJ1-3 | - | TRBV9 | - | CASSVVASSGNTIYF | TGTGCCAGCAGCGTAGTTGCCAGCTCTGGAAACACCATATATTTT
TRBJ1-4 | - | TRBV29-1 | - | CSVGQGSEKLFF | TGCAGCGTTGGGCAGGGAAGTGAAAAACTGTTTTTT
TRBJ1-5 | - | TRBV6-5 | TRBD1 | CASSSTGGGNQPQHF | TGTGCCAGCAGTTCGACAGGGGGCGGCAATCAGCCCCAGCATTTT
TRBJ2-1 | - | TRBV7-3 | TRBD2 | CASSLFSGSGGQFF | TGTGCCAGCAGCTTATTTAGCGGGAGTGGAGGGCAGTTCTTC
TRBJ1-2 | - | TRBV2 | TRBD1 | CASSVGQGYGYTF | TGTGCCAGCAGTGTTGGACAGGGTTATGGCTACACCTTC
TRBJ2-6 | - | TRBV5-5 | - | CASSKGGDLSSGANVLTF | TGTGCCAGCAGCAAAGGGGGGGACTTAAGCTCTGGGGCCAACGTCCTGACTTTC
TRBJ1-1 | - | TRBV27 | - | CASSLGQMNTEAFF | TGTGCCAGCAGTTTAGGGCAAATGAACACTGAAGCTTTCTTT
TRBJ2-7 | once | TRBV7-9 | - | CASSLSYEQYF | TGTGCCAGCAGCCTCTCCTACGAGCAGTACTTC
TRBJ1-1 | - | TRBV19 | - | CASSTGRRAFF | TGTGCCAGTAGTACCGGGAGGAGGGCTTTCTTT
TRBJ2-7 | - | TRBV6-5 | - | CASSYSSTGTYEQYF | TGTGCCAGCAGTTACTCGAGTACAGGCACCTACGAGCAGTACTTC
TRBJ1-1 | - | TRBV7-9 | - | CASTSGFIEAFF | TGTGCCAGCACGTCGGGGTTCATCGAAGCTTTCTTT
TRBJ2-1 | - | TRBV27 | TRBD2 | CASSPQAGDRYNEQFF | TGTGCCAGCAGCCCTCAGGCGGGGGATCGGTACAATGAGCAGTTCTTC
TRBJ1-1 | - | TRBV5-1 | - | CASSLGHANTEAFF | TGCGCCAGCAGCTTAGGGCACGCGAACACTGAAGCTTTCTTT
TRBJ2-7 | - | TRBV27 | TRBD1 | CASSFSQGAEAYEQYF | TGTGCCAGCAGTTTTTCACAGGGGGCGGAAGCCTACGAGCAGTACTTC
TRBJ2-7 | - | TRBV10-3 | - | CAIRPSDSYEQYF | TGTGCCATCAGGCCATCGGACTCCTACGAGCAGTACTTC
TRBJ1-5 | - | TRBV28 | - | CAEGGRDQPQHF | TGTGCAGAGGGGGGGAGGGATCAGCCCCAGCATTTT
TRBJ2-7 | - | TRBV7-9 | - | CASSSGLSYEQYF | TGTGCCAGCAGCTCGGGACTGAGCTACGAGCAGTACTTC
TRBJ1-1 | - | TRBV2 | - | CASILGRAEAFF | TGTGCCAGCATACTGGGCAGGGCTGAAGCTTTCTTT
TRBJ2-2 | - | TRBV6-5 | - | CASMGGLNTGELFF | TGTGCCAGCATGGGCGGGTTGAACACCGGGGAGCTGTTTTTT
TRBJ1-1 | - | TRBV3-1/TRBV3-2 | - | CASSQVSSNTEAFF | TGTGCCAGCAGCCAAGTTTCATCCAACACTGAAGCTTTCTTT
TRBJ2-3 | - | TRBV6-4 | - | CASSEQTSRGSTQYF | TGTGCCAGCAGTGAACAGACCTCAAGGGGGTCTACGCAGTATTTT
TRBJ2-7 | - | TRBV4-1 | - | CASSQDMTTRSYEQYF | TGCGCCAGCAGCCAAGATATGACCACCCGCTCCTACGAGCAGTACTTC
TRBJ1-1 | - | TRBV10-1 | - | CASSVGRETEAFF | TGCGCCAGCAGTGTGGGACGTGAGACTGAAGCTTTCTTT
TRBJ2-2 | once | TRBV9 | TRBD2 | CASSVASGGVGELFF | TGTGCCAGCAGCGTAGCTAGCGGGGGGGTCGGGGAGCTGTTTTTT
TRBJ1-6 | - | TRBV3-1/TRBV3-2 | - | CASSQDGGSPLHF | TGTGCCAGCAGCCAAGATGGAGGTTCACCCCTCCACTTT
TRBJ1-1 | - | TRBV4-1 | - | CASSQGGGSFGTEAFF | TGCGCCAGCAGCCAAGGGGGGGGCAGCTTCGGCACTGAAGCTTTCTTT
TRBJ2-5 | - | TRBV3-1/TRBV3-2 | - | CASRPGGGGSKRPQYF | TGTGCCAGCAGACCAGGGGGCGGGGGATCCAAGAGACCCCAGTACTTC
TRBJ2-1 | - | TRBV25-1 | TRBD2 | CASSESGAPGGYNEQFF | TGTGCCAGCAGTGAAAGCGGGGCCCCTGGGGGGTACAATGAGCAGTTCTTC
TRBJ1-2 | - | TRBV6-5 | - | CASSYSKVSGYTF | TGTGCCAGCAGTTACTCGAAGGTCTCTGGCTACACCTTC
TRBJ1-2 | - | TRBV12-5 | - | CASGLGQGNGYTF | TGTGCTAGTGGTTTGGGCCAGGGGAATGGCTACACCTTC
TRBJ2-7 | few | TRBV29-1 | TRBD1 | CSVEPRDRSYEQYF | TGCAGCGTTGAACCCCGGGACAGATCCTACGAGCAGTACTTC
TRBJ2-5 | once | TRBV5-1 | TRBD2 | CASSLEREGSTQYF | TGCGCCAGCAGCTTGGAGCGGGAGGGTTCGACCCAGTACTTC
TRBJ2-5 | - | TRBV7-9 | - | CASSLVGGSQETQYF | TGTGCCAGCAGCCTAGTAGGGGGATCCCAAGAGACCCAGTACTTC
TRBJ1-3 | - | TRBV5-1 | - | CASSYQEGNTIYF | TGCGCCAGCAGCTACCAGGAGGGAAACACCATATATTTT
TRBJ2-7 | - | TRBV2 | - | CASSEIISRHYTYEQYF | TGTGCCAGCAGTGAAATTATTTCGAGACACTATACCTACGAGCAGTACTTC
TRBJ1-1 | - | TRBV13 | - | CASSQRNTEAFF | TGTGCCAGCAGCCAGAGGAACACTGAAGCTTTCTTT
TRBJ2-7 | - | TRBV19 | - | CASSIVDSSYEQYF | TGTGCCAGTAGTATAGTAGACAGTTCCTACGAGCAGTACTTC